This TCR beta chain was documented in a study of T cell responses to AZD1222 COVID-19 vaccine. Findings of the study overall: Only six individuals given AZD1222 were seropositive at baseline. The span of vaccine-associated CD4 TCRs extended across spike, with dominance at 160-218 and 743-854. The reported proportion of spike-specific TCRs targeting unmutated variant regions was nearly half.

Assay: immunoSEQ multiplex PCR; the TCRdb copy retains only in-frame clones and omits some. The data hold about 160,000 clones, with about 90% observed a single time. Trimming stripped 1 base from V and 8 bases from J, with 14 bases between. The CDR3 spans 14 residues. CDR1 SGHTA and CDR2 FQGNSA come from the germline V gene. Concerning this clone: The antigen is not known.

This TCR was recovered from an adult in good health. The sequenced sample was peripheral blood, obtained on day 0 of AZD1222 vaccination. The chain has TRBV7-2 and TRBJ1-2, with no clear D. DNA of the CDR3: TGTGCCAGCAGCTTAGTTAGGGCAGTCGGAGGCTACACCTTC. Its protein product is CASSLVRAVGGYTF.